The source of this T cell receptor beta chain is a study of T cell responses to AZD1222 COVID-19 vaccine. TCRdb's copy holds only in-frame clones and misses some; the assay was immunoSEQ multiplex PCR. The table includes around 250,000 clones, 90% to 95% detected once. This TCR was recovered from an adult in good health. The sequencing used peripheral blood, collected on day 0 of AZD1222 vaccination.

CDR3 sequence (DNA): TGTGCCAGCAGTCGACCGGGCTCCTACAATGAGCAGTTCTTC. Translated, it gives CASSRPGSYNEQFF. V and J are TRBV25-1 and TRBJ2-1; no clear D gene. Germline V gene lookup returns CDR1 MGHDK and CDR2 SYGVNS. The CDR3 loop spans 14 amino acids. The V and J ends lost 5 bases and 0 bases respectively, with 8 bases between them.